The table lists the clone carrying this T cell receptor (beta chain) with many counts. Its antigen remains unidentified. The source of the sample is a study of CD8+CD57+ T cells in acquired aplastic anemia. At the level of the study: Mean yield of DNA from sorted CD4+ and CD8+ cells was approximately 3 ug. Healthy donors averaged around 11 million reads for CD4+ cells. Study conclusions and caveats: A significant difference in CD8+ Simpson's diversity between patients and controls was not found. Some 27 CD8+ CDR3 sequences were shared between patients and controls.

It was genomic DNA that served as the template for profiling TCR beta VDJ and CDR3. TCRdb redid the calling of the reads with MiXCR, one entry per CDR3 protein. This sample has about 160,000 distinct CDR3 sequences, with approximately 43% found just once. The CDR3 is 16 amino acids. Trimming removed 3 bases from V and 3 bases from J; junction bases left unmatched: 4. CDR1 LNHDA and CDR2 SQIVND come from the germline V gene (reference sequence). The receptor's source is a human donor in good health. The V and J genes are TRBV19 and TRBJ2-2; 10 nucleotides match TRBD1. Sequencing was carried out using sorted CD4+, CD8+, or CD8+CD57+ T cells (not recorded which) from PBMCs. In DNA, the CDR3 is TGTGCCAGTAGTATTTTGGGGACAGGGGACACCGGGGAGCTGTTTTTT. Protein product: CASSILGTGDTGELFF.